These 17 T cell receptor beta chains were sequenced from one sample in a study of blood T cell repertoires in COVID-19 (TCRdb year 2020). Libraries were constructed by the immunoSEQ multiplex PCR assay. Entries here come from immuneACCESS through TCRdb and include only in-frame sequences with V and J called. Some clones fail to appear in such tables; in the studies checked, an unresolved V gene covers under half of the shortfall, and the cause of the remainder is unknown. This sample holds fewer than 100,000 clones; roughly 77% were observed only once. The top ten hold 20% to 25% of the sample. The material sequenced was peripheral blood. The receptors were sampled from a human donor in a cohort sampled during active COVID-19.

The chain has TRBV10-3 and TRBJ2-7; 7 bases match TRBD1. Trimming cost V 8 bases and J 0 bases; bases outside gene matches: 10. This CDR3 has 15 residues. Germline CDR1 ENHRY, CDR2 SYGVKD. The CDR3: CAIGPGWDSSYEQYF. DNA of the CDR3: TGTGCCATCGGACCCGGTTGGGACAGCTCCTACGAGCAGTACTTC.

The CDR3: CASSIMGLANAGELFF. DNA of the CDR3: TGTGCCAGTAGTATCATGGGACTAGCGAATGCCGGGGAGCTGTTTTTT. The chain carries TRBV19 and TRBJ2-2; 10 bases agree with TRBD2. J gave up 6 bases and V 3 bases, and 7 bases lay outside the gene matches. Germline loops: CDR1 LNHDA, CDR2 SQIVND (reference sequence). The CDR3 is 16 residues long. Variable domain in full (rest from reference TRBV19 and TRBJ2-2): DGGITQSPKYLFRKEGQNVTLSCEQNLNHDAMYWYRQDPGQGLRLIYYSQIVNDFQKGDIAEGYSVSREKKESFPLTVTSAQKNPTAFYLCASSIMGLANAGELFFGEGSRLTVL.

The V call is TRBV6-5, the J call TRBJ2-5, with D possibly being TRBD1 (5 bases). CDR1 is MNHEY, CDR2 SVGAGI, per germline. This CDR3 region has 15 residues. Trimming left V 3 bases short and J 2 bases short, with 13 bases between. The CDR3 nucleotides are TGTGCCAGCAGTTATTCCAGGGTATATCAAGAGACCCAGTACTTC. It yields the protein CASSYSRVYQETQYF.

The sample holds one count of this clone. This rearrangement joins TRBV5-1 to TRBJ2-1; perhaps TRBD2 as D (5 bases). Germline lookup yields CDR1 SGHRS and CDR2 YFSETQ. The CDR3 spans 16 residues. V dropped 0 bases and J dropped 0 bases, with 10 bases sitting between them. CDR3 bases: TGCGCCAGCAGCTTGGTGGGGAGCAGCTCCTACAATGAGCAGTTCTTC. This encodes CASSLVGSSSYNEQFF.

The chain is built from TRBV7-3 and TRBJ2-1; 12 bases line up with TRBD2. Germline loops: CDR1 SGHTA, CDR2 FQGTGA. CDR3 length equals 15 residues. The V segment lost 6 bases and the J segment 4 bases; nucleotides outside the gene matches: 4. The CDR3 bases are TGTGCCAGCAGTACCGGGACTAGCGGGTACAATGAGCAGTTCTTC. Its protein product is CASSTGTSGYNEQFF.

The rearrangement links TRBV24-1 to TRBJ2-1; D might be TRBD2 (6 bases). Germline-derived CDR1 and CDR2 are KGHDR and SFDVKD. This CDR3 contains 12 residues. The V end was cut by 5 bases, the J end by 9 bases, with 10 bases between. The CDR3 region has the DNA TGTGCCACCAGTGGGGGAGGCAGTGAGCAGTTCTTC. Its translation is CATSGGGSEQFF.

This chain joins TRBV5-4 and TRBJ1-2, with no clear D. Trimming pared 2 bases from V and 5 bases from J, leaving 19 bases between. CDR3 length equals 16 residues. The germline gives CDR1 SGHNT, CDR2 YYREEE (reference sequence). CDR3 protein: CASSLDMNRGGYGYTF. As DNA, the CDR3 is TGTGCCAGCAGCTTAGATATGAACAGAGGAGGATATGGCTACACCTTC.

The chain uses TRBV19 and TRBJ1-3; a weak D match, TRBD1 (6 bases). CDR1 LNHDA and CDR2 SQIVND come from the germline V gene (reference sequence). V shed 6 bases and J shed 1 base, with 16 bases lying between them. The CDR3 loop spans 16 amino acids. The CDR3 is CASSPRTEDSGNTIYF. In DNA, the CDR3 is TGTGCCAGTAGCCCTAGGACAGAAGATTCTGGAAACACCATATATTTT.

This rearrangement joins TRBV9 to TRBJ1-6; 7 bases are a match to TRBD1. Germline CDR1 SGDLS, CDR2 YYNGEE. There are 18 residues in the CDR3. The trim removed 3 bases at V and 0 bases at J, leaving 9 bases unmatched. CDR3 region: CASSATYRGSSYNSPLHF. The DNA of the CDR3 is TGTGCCAGCAGCGCGACCTACAGGGGAAGCTCCTATAATTCACCCCTCCACTTT.

This rearrangement joins TRBV4-2 to TRBJ1-4, with 7 bases lining up with TRBD1. Germline V gene lookup returns CDR1 LGHNA and CDR2 YNFKEQ. V was clipped by 0 bases and J by 4 bases; unmatched bases: 5. The CDR3 sequence is 16 residues long. The CDR3 is CASSQDMPGGNEKLFF. CDR3 bases: TGTGCCAGCAGCCAAGATATGCCAGGGGGTAATGAAAAACTGTTTTTT.

This clone occurred once. V usage is TRBV5-1 and J usage is TRBJ2-1, with unresolved D. Trimming took off 4 bases at V and 3 bases at J, with 11 bases between the two ends. The germline V gene encodes CDR1 SGHRS and CDR2 YFSETQ. The CDR3 length is 14 residues. The CDR3 sequence is CASSAAWSYNEQFF. The CDR3 DNA follows: TGCGCCAGCAGCGCCGCTTGGAGCTACAATGAGCAGTTCTTC.

This clone was picked up a small number of times. The chain is built from TRBV5-1 and TRBJ2-1, with TRBD2 as a possible D gene (5 bases). The V gene's germline CDR1 is SGHRS and CDR2 YFSETQ. Trimming shortened V by 4 bases and J by 9 bases, and 14 bases separated the two germline ends. This CDR3 contains 13 residues. The CDR3 nucleotides read TGCGCCAGCAGCGCGGGCCACACCGTTGAGCAGTTCTTC. Its translation: CASSAGHTVEQFF.

This clone has a handful of counts. This chain joins TRBV11-2 and TRBJ2-5, with 7 bases fitting TRBD2. The CDR3 has 17 amino acids. CDR1 and CDR2 (germline): SGHAT, FQNNGV. V shed 1 base and J 1 base; nucleotides not matched to a gene: 9. The CDR3 protein is CASSLVVSSGSQETQYF. The CDR3 DNA sequence: TGTGCCAGCAGCTTAGTGGTCTCTAGCGGATCCCAAGAGACCCAGTACTTC. Drawing the rest from reference TRBV11-2 and TRBJ2-5, the complete variable domain is EAGVAQSPRYKIIEKRQSVAFWCNPISGHATLYWYQQILGQGPKLLIQFQNNGVVDDSQLPKDRFSAERLKGVDSTLKIQPAKLEDSAVYLCASSLVVSSGSQETQYFGPGTRLLVL.

The chain links TRBV19 to TRBJ2-7; D unclear. CDR1 is LNHDA, CDR2 SQIVND, per germline (reference sequence). This CDR3 comprises 13 residues. V lost 4 bases and J lost 1, with 8 bases in between. The CDR3 reads CASSTRNSYEQYF. CDR3 nucleotide sequence: TGTGCCAGTAGTACCAGGAATTCCTACGAGCAGTACTTC.

This chain links TRBV29-1 with TRBJ2-5; D possibly corresponds to TRBD2 (5 bases). The length of the CDR3 is 12 residues. V lost 3 bases and J lost 3, with 8 bases in between. Per the germline V gene, CDR1 is SQVTM and CDR2 is ANQGSEA. CDR3 in amino acids: CSVDFGEETQYF. The CDR3, as DNA: TGCAGCGTTGATTTCGGGGAAGAGACCCAGTACTTC.

V usage is TRBV18 and J usage is TRBJ1-4, with 11 nucleotides matching TRBD1. Germline trimming cut 6 bases from V and 7 bases from J; bases unmatched to any gene: 7. Germline V CDR1 and CDR2: KGHSH, LQKENI. There are 15 residues in the CDR3. The CDR3 DNA is TGTGCCAGCTCCCCTACCGGGACAGGGGGTGAAAAACTGTTTTTT. Translated: CASSPTGTGGEKLFF.

DNA of the CDR3: TGTGCCGGACAATTAGAGGGGGACGGTGGCTACACCTTC. Residues: CAGQLEGDGGYTF. This chain uses TRBV6-6 with TRBJ1-2; maybe TRBD1 (6 bases). In germline, CDR1 is MNHNY, CDR2 SVGAGI (reference sequence). With 11 bases removed from V and 7 bases from J, the gap between germline ends came to 20 bases. The CDR3 consists of 13 residues.